This TCR beta chain was sequenced for a study of T cell responses to AZD1222 COVID-19 vaccine. Turning to this clone: The antigen remains unidentified.

The CDR3 is 17 residues long. V lost 5 bases to trimming and J lost 2 bases; unmatched junction nucleotides: 14. Per the germline V gene, CDR1 is LNHDA and CDR2 is SQIVND (reference sequence). Data came from immunoSEQ multiplex PCR; TCRdb stores just in-frame clones and leaves some out. Seen here are about 130,000 clones, 80% to 95% observed once, and the top ten hold approximately 3.4%. Study results and limitations: The repertoires were collected only after the peak T cell response. Unmutated variant regions reportedly attract nearly half of all spike-specific TCRs. Females outnumbered males among donors, who were mostly white British; clonal diversity was possibly underestimated.

The chain employs TRBV19 and TRBJ1-2, with 7 nucleotides matching TRBD1. The material was peripheral blood, obtained on day 0 of AZD1222 vaccination. This TCR came from an adult in good health. Written as DNA, the CDR3 is TGTGCCAGTAGTTCCCACCTCGACAGGGTGGTGAACTATGGCTACACCTTC. Protein product: CASSSHLDRVVNYGYTF.